Shown below are 15 T cell receptor beta chains from a single sample sequenced in a study of OX40 agonist ivuxolimab in advanced cancers. The repertoire was sequenced with immunoSEQ multiplex PCR; TCRdb's copy has only in-frame clones and lacks some. The table includes about 64,000 clones, around 87% detected once. Sequences were derived from CD4+ or CD8+ T cells sorted from blood, sampled in a trial of the OX40 agonist ivuxolimab. The receptors were gathered from an adult with an advanced solid tumor such as melanoma, head and neck, liver or kidney cancer.

This chain uses TRBV7-6 with TRBJ2-3; no firm D call. The CDR3 is 15 amino acids. The V end was cut by 3 bases, the J end by 1 base, with 11 bases between. Germline CDR1 reads SGHVS; CDR2 reads FNYEAQ. In nucleotides, the CDR3 is TGTGCCAGCAGCTTGACGTGGGGTGGCACAGATACGCAGTATTTT. It yields the protein CASSLTWGGTDTQYF.

The chain joins TRBV5-5 to TRBJ1-3, with 7 bases aligning to TRBD1. The germline V gene encodes CDR1 SGHKS and CDR2 YYEKEE (reference sequence). This CDR3 has 14 residues. Trimming cost V 0 bases and J 9 bases; bases outside gene matches: 6. The CDR3: CASSLGQGHLTIYF. CDR3 in DNA: TGTGCCAGCAGCTTGGGACAGGGACATCTCACCATATATTTT.

The CDR3 coding sequence is TGTGCCTGGAGTGTACTGGGAAAATTCTCCTACGAGCAGTACTTC. Amino acid sequence: CAWSVLGKFSYEQYF. This chain links TRBV30 with TRBJ2-7, with no clear D. In germline, CDR1 is GTSNPN, CDR2 SVGIG (reference sequence). V was cut by 0 bases and J by 0 bases, with 12 bases left in between. The CDR3 has 15 residues. Based on the CDR3 plus reference TRBV30 and TRBJ2-7, the full variable domain is SQTIHQWPATLVQPVGSPLSLECTVEGTSNPNLYWYRQAAGRGLQLLFYSVGIGQISSEVPQNLSASRPQDRQFILSSKKLLLSDSGFYLCAWSVLGKFSYEQYFGPGTRLTVT.

Details on this clone: The sample holds other DNA sequences that translate to the same CDR3. The chain has TRBV2 and TRBJ1-1; possibly TRBD1 for D (6 bases). Germline values: CDR1 SNHLY, CDR2 FYNNEI. Trimming stripped 8 bases from V and 8 bases from J, with 12 bases between. The CDR3 runs 11 residues. The CDR3 spells CASGNRVEAFF. CDR3 bases: TGTGCCAGCGGTAACAGGGTAGAAGCTTTCTTT.

J is TRBJ1-6 and V is TRBV19, with D maybe TRBD1 (5 bases). The germline V gene encodes CDR1 LNHDA and CDR2 SQIVND (reference sequence). Trimming cost V 3 bases and J 8 bases, with 17 bases left between them. This CDR3 is 16 amino acids long. In DNA, the CDR3 is TGTGCCAGTAGTATGATCTCCGTCGACAGCCATTCACCCCTCCACTTT. Residues: CASSMISVDSHSPLHF.

The V call is TRBV27, the J call TRBJ2-1, with D tentatively TRBD2 (6 bases). Germline CDR1 and CDR2: MNHEY and SMNVEV (reference sequence). The CDR3 covers 15 residues. The germline V and J ends were trimmed by 4 bases and 0 bases, with 10 bases remaining between them. CDR3 nucleotide sequence: TGTGCCAGCAGTTATAGCGGAAACTCCTACAATGAGCAGTTCTTC. This gives the protein CASSYSGNSYNEQFF.

The V gene is TRBV2, the J gene TRBJ1-2; 8 nucleotides match TRBD1. Germline V gives CDR1 SNHLY, CDR2 FYNNEI. The CDR3 runs 12 residues. V lost 10 bases to trimming and J lost 6 bases; unmatched junction nucleotides: 7. The CDR3 spells CANGQGGNGYTF. CDR3 in DNA: TGTGCCAACGGACAGGGTGGAAATGGCTACACCTTC.

The genes are TRBV6-4 and TRBJ2-1; either TRBD1 or TRBD2 may fit D (8 bases each). The length of the CDR3 is 22 residues. Looked up from germline, CDR1 is MRHNA and CDR2 is SNTAGT. V was pared by 2 bases and J by 4 bases, with 33 bases between. CDR3 nucleotides: TGTGCCAGCAGTGACAGGACAGGGATAGGTAGCGGGAAGGCCGGGGGGTACAATGAGCAGTTCTTC. Amino acid sequence: CASSDRTGIGSGKAGGYNEQFF.

The chain recombines TRBV9 with TRBJ2-7; D is unclear. The CDR3 is made up of 12 amino acids. The germline V gene encodes CDR1 SGDLS and CDR2 YYNGEE. Trimming cost V 4 bases and J 5 bases, with 10 bases left between them. The CDR3 is CASSNQHHEQYF. Written as DNA, the CDR3 is TGTGCCAGCAGCAACCAACACCACGAGCAGTACTTC.

This clone has a count of ten or more. The chain couples TRBV10-3 to TRBJ1-2, with 7 nucleotides matching TRBD1. In germline, CDR1 is ENHRY, CDR2 SYGVKD. The V gene end was trimmed by 7 bases and the J gene end by 6 bases; junction bases not matched to a gene: 8. The CDR3 is 13 amino acids. The CDR3 is CAINPGTVDGYTF. The CDR3 DNA reads TGTGCCATCAACCCCGGGACAGTCGATGGCTACACCTTC.

This chain connects TRBV15 to TRBJ1-2; D unresolved. The CDR3 length is 15 residues. V was pared by 0 bases and J by 6 bases, with 14 bases between. Germline V gene data show CDR1 as LNHNV and CDR2 as YYDKDF (reference sequence). The CDR3 sequence is CATSRDSMRSDGYTF. DNA of the CDR3: TGTGCCACCAGCAGAGATTCAATGAGGAGCGATGGCTACACCTTC.

The rearrangement joins TRBV7-9 to TRBJ1-1, with D maybe TRBD1 (6 bases). Germline V gives CDR1 SEHNR, CDR2 FQNEAQ (reference sequence). Deletions cut 5 bases from V and 8 bases from J, with 12 bases between. CDR3 length: 12 residues. In DNA form, the CDR3 reads TGTGCCAGCAGCCCGAGGACAGCCGAAGCTTTCTTT. Translating gives CASSPRTAEAFF.

This chain links TRBV28 with TRBJ2-4; D might be TRBD1 or TRBD2, each matching 5 bases. The ends were cut back, 5 bases at V and 2 bases at J, with 22 bases in the middle. The CDR3 spans 18 residues. Germline values: CDR1 MDHEN, CDR2 SYDVKM. For the CDR3, the DNA is TGTGCCAGCAGTGCCAAATACACCGGGACGGTGACCAAAAACATTCAGTACTTC. This gives the protein CASSAKYTGTVTKNIQYF.

The rearrangement links TRBV30 to TRBJ1-5, with D perhaps TRBD1 (5 bases). Trimming removed 5 bases from V and 0 bases from J, with 11 bases in between. The CDR3 extends over 14 amino acids. Germline loops: CDR1 GTSNPN, CDR2 SVGIG (reference sequence). The CDR3 nucleotides are TGTGCCTGGCTGGGGAGGGGTAGCAATCAGCCCCAGCATTTT. Protein product: CAWLGRGSNQPQHF.

The count of this clone is one. The rearrangement uses TRBV2 and TRBJ1-5, with D hard to call. The CDR3 totals 15 residues. V dropped 0 bases and J dropped 0 bases, with 6 bases sitting between them. Germline V gives CDR1 SNHLY, CDR2 FYNNEI. CDR3 coding DNA: TGTGCCAGCAGTGAAGCCGGGGTTAGCAATCAGCCCCAGCATTTT. It is translated as CASSEAGVSNQPQHF. Looking up the rest from reference TRBV2 and TRBJ1-5 gives the full variable domain: EPEVTQTPSHQVTQMGQEVILRCVPISNHLYFYWYRQILGQKVEFLVSFYNNEISEKSEIFDDQFSVERPDGSNFTLKIRSTKLEDSAMYFCASSEAGVSNQPQHFGDGTRLSIL.